The 8 T cell receptor beta chains below come from one sample, sequenced in a study of OX40 agonist ivuxolimab in advanced cancers. Some clones are missing from TCRdb's copy, which holds only in-frame ones; the method was immunoSEQ multiplex PCR. The table shows under 85,000 clones, with approximately 93% occurring only once. The sequencing used CD4+ or CD8+ T cells sorted from blood, collected in a trial of the OX40 agonist ivuxolimab. Source of these receptors: an adult with an advanced solid tumor such as melanoma, head and neck, liver or kidney cancer.

The chain employs TRBV27 and TRBJ2-3; no clear D. V was clipped by 3 bases and J by 5 bases, with 6 bases between them. CDR3 length equals 12 residues. CDR1 is MNHEY and CDR2 is SMNVEV in the germline V gene (reference sequence). The CDR3 loop is CASSFKGDTQYF. The CDR3 DNA sequence: TGTGCCAGCAGTTTTAAGGGAGATACGCAGTATTTT.

This clone was seen a single time. The chain is built from TRBV5-5 and TRBJ1-1, with 10 nucleotides matching TRBD1. Germline assignment: CDR1 SGHKS and CDR2 YYEKEE (reference sequence). Germline trimming cut 4 bases from V and 3 bases from J; bases unmatched to any gene: 6. This CDR3 comprises 15 residues. CDR3 nucleotide sequence: TGTGCCAGCAGCCTATGGACAGGGGGTCACACTGAAGCTTTCTTT. It codes for CASSLWTGGHTEAFF.

This clone has only a few counts. The V call is TRBV9, the J call TRBJ1-1; the D is unclear. The CDR3 is 13 residues long. Germline V gene lookup returns CDR1 SGDLS and CDR2 YYNGEE. Trimming took off 3 bases at V and 5 bases at J, with 11 bases between the two ends. CDR3 loop: CASSGPTGTEAFF. In DNA form, the CDR3 reads TGTGCCAGCAGCGGACCGACGGGTACTGAAGCTTTCTTT. Together with reference TRBV9 and TRBJ1-1, the CDR3 gives the full variable domain: DSGVTQTPKHLITATGQRVTLRCSPRSGDLSVYWYQQSLDQGLQFLIQYYNGEERAKGNILERFSAQQFPDLHSELNLSSLELGDSALYFCASSGPTGTEAFFGQGTRLTVV.

The chain employs TRBV6-1 and TRBJ2-2, with 10 bases fitting TRBD1. V trimming: 7 bases; J trimming: 7 bases; junction bases outside the gene matches: 9. This CDR3 is built from 15 residues. Per the germline V gene, CDR1 is MNHNS and CDR2 is SASEGT. The chain's CDR3 is CASTTGGNRGGELFF. DNA for the CDR3: TGTGCCAGCACGACAGGGGGCAATCGGGGCGGGGAGCTGTTTTTT.

V and J are TRBV12-5 and TRBJ2-3, with a weak D call TRBD2 (6 bases). Deletions cut 8 bases from V and 0 bases from J, with 12 bases between. The CDR3 extends over 14 amino acids. Germline-derived CDR1 and CDR2 are LGHNT and FRNRAP. The DNA of the CDR3 is TGTGCTAGTTTAGCGGAACCTAGCACAGATACGCAGTATTTT. It translates to CASLAEPSTDTQYF. The entire variable domain, with the rest obtained from reference TRBV12-5 and TRBJ2-3, is as follows: DARVTQTPRHKVTEMGQEVTMRCQPILGHNTVFWYRQTMMQGLELLAYFRNRAPLDDSGMPKDRFSAEMPDATLATLKIQPSEPRDSAVYFCASLAEPSTDTQYFGPGTRLTVL.

This sequence joins TRBV19 and TRBJ1-1; D is unresolved. V was pared by 3 bases and J by 1 base, with 9 bases between. The germline V gene encodes CDR1 LNHDA and CDR2 SQIVND (reference sequence). This CDR3 is 14 amino acids long. CDR3 amino acids: CASSIVTGNTEAFF. In DNA, the CDR3 is TGTGCCAGTAGTATCGTGACGGGGAACACTGAAGCTTTCTTT.

This chain joins TRBV4-3 and TRBJ2-4; 8 bases match TRBD1. The CDR3 covers 15 residues. V was pared by 3 bases and J by 6 bases, with 7 bases of the junction left unmatched. Germline values: CDR1 LGHNA, CDR2 YSLEER. CDR3 sequence (DNA): TGCGCCAGCAGCCATGGACAGGGCAGAGGAAACATTCAGTACTTC. It specifies CASSHGQGRGNIQYF.

The V gene is TRBV7-8, the J gene TRBJ2-3; either TRBD1 or TRBD2 may supply D (5 bases each). Trimming cost V 1 base and J 3 bases, with 5 bases left between them. Per the germline V gene, CDR1 is SGHVS and CDR2 is FQNEAQ. The length of the CDR3 is 13 residues. The DNA of the CDR3 is TGTGCCAGCAGCTTAGGGGGGACAGATACGCAGTATTTT. Protein product: CASSLGGTDTQYF.